This T cell receptor (beta chain) was documented in a study of blood T cell repertoires in COVID-19. Study processing details: Using reference gene primer amplification, nucleated cell counts were estimated. Profiled with immunoSEQ multiplex PCR; TCRdb holds only in-frame clones, not every one. The V and J calls and clone size come from that table; D and trimming were worked out from the DNA. Altogether about 110,000 clones are present, roughly four fifths being singletons, with the ten largest covering less than 25%. This CDR3 contains 13 residues. Trimming removed 0 bases at V and 6 bases at J, with 8 bases between. Germline assignment: CDR1 GTSNPN and CDR2 SVGIG (reference sequence).

The source material was peripheral blood. This receptor was identified in a man in his 70s with active or convalescent COVID-19. This chain links TRBV30 with TRBJ1-4; a weak D match, TRBD1 (5 bases). The CDR3 DNA reads as TGTGCCTGGAGTGTACGGGGGGATGAAAAACTGTTTTTT. It encodes CAWSVRGDEKLFF.